This T cell receptor beta chain was retrieved from a study of cytomegalovirus exposure and HLA in healthy donors (dated by TCRdb to 2015 to 2018). Study-wide context: An earlier analysis of approximately 590 of the donors reported about 290 Gb of sequence data and some 120 million unique TCR beta sequences from about 179 million T cells. Every discovery cohort repertoire had been produced on one sequencing platform. Roughly five DR-DQ haplotypes were handled as single units for association and clustering, since linkage in the cohort was strong. Of the approximately 400 genotyped donors, 70% to 90% were placed in the genetic ancestry cluster associated with self-reported Caucasian donors. To decide whether each TCR beta V gene segment behaved as functional or pseudogenic, an earlier analysis of 587 of the donors relied on high-throughput TCR beta sequencing. The aim of the study was to test whether cataloging public T cell receptors could identify signatures of past pathogen exposure. Donor age, sex, ethnicity and CMV serostatus were compiled together with the repertoire data. The study profiled the T cell repertoires of hundreds of subjects by immunosequencing and related them to cytomegalovirus serostatus. To predict cytomegalovirus infection status, the study combined high-throughput TCR immunosequencing, statistical association of individual TCRs with disease status, and machine learning. In the later analysis, no new phenotypic data were used to find candidate immune exposures; instead, reliance was placed on TCR beta sequences and their occurrence across donors. HLA typing included class I and class II loci at four-digit resolution. A later analysis re-examined previously published TCR beta repertoires from several hundred donors and added high-resolution HLA genotyping to investigate patterns of TCR occurrence. Typing coverage differed by locus: A, B, C, DRB1 and DQB1 were typed in about 620-640 donors, DQA1 in roughly 500, DPA1 in some 600, and DPB1 in 472. Along with the roughly 670-subject first cohort, a separate validation cohort of 120 different subjects was used. Among roughly 370 genotyped donors of the cohort, an average of about 240,000 unique TCR beta nucleotide sequences were sequenced per donor, approximately 20% of them non-productive. Around 300 gigabases of sequencing data and 80 million or so unique TCR sequences were included in an early release covering around 600 HLA-typed donors. A later genetic analysis used genome-wide SNP genotypes for about 55% of the 666 donors, treating that subset as a discovery cohort. General study outcomes and caveats: In both the original and validation cohorts, the classifier was reported to diagnose cytomegalovirus status with high specificity and sensitivity. A further reported finding was that TCR beta sequences accurately predicted the HLA-A and HLA-B alleles for most subjects in the first cohort. Correlated functional status among segregating V segments might be attributable to linkage disequilibrium, but an unknown experimental factor could not be ruled out. Specific HLA alleles were associated with 18,000 or so TCR beta sequences at a false discovery rate of 0.05 in a later analysis. A total of fewer than 200 TCR beta chains were listed by the study as associated with cytomegalovirus. According to the authors, the approach could potentially be generalized to other disease states and immunological phenotypes. The earlier analysis of some 540 of the donors excluded approximately 17 rarely observed V segments, including chromosome 9 orphons, because counts were too low. A cluster of highly shared sequence variants was judged likely to represent a technical artifact of the sequencing pipeline. CMV serostatus was the only immune exposure information available for the cohort. In an earlier analysis of 587 of the donors, most TCR beta V segments appeared in productive rearrangements about 90% or about 30% of the time, broadly matching IMGT annotations. Because HLA typing was missing for some donors at each locus, association tests included only the typed subset. Presence/absence analyses assumed roughly uniform sequencing depth across donors, an assumption that may not hold. Several of the top co-occurrence clusters appeared to be linked to parvovirus B19, influenza, CMV and Epstein-Barr virus, according to a later analysis. Because the 87-base-pair reads could not distinguish some IMGT-functional V segments, including TRBV6-2 and TRBV6-3, those segments were excluded. In a later analysis, HLA-associated TCR beta chains were found to be more clonally expanded and to have lower generation probabilities than equally common non-associated chains. In a later analysis, most CMV-associated TCR beta chains were found to appear HLA-restricted, with HLA associations seemingly driven largely by CMV exposure. Most TCR sequences were observed very rarely across donors, whereas some public TCRs were present in many individuals. Three of the identified cytomegalovirus-associated TCR beta chains were confirmed in vitro to be specific for cytomegalovirus antigens. A later genetic analysis reported fewer N-insertions in productive TCRs among donors in an Asian-associated ancestry cluster than the approximately 700-donor mean. When HLA alleles, especially DR and DQ, strongly co-occurred, attributing TCR associations to individual alleles was difficult. This cohort had only TCR beta chains sequenced, and the lack of alpha or paired-chain data limited which features could be detected. In a later genetic analysis, a missense DCLRE1C variant was associated with V-gene and J-gene trimming of TCR beta chains, and the association was replicated in an independent cohort. According to a later analysis, TCR association rates differed among HLA loci, with DRB1 alleles showing the most associated TCRs and HLA-C alleles showing the fewest.

For this clone: Its specific antigen is unknown. No base-level quality is on record; no much larger clone is a single base apart.

The cohort comprised 666 healthy bone marrow donors. At the time of sampling, all cohort members were nominally healthy, though unrecorded immune exposures were likely present. The donor was CMV seropositive and was included in the group of 250 to 300 seropositive cohort members. A peripheral blood sample was provided by each donor, and peripheral blood mononuclear cells were used for TCR beta sequencing. The Qiagen DNeasy Blood Extraction Kit was used to extract genomic DNA from the blood cell samples. From cysteine to phenylalanine, the CDR3 is 13 amino acids long. Only the CDR3 region is kept as DNA, spanning 39 bases read in frame from base 1. From the germline V gene (reference sequence), CDR1 is PRHDT and CDR2 is FYEKMQ. V and J are truncated by 2 bases and 8 bases respectively, leaving an intervening sequence of 12 bases. The method behind the library was the immunoSEQ multiplex PCR assay. For the multiplex PCR, a mixture combining 60 forward primers for TCR Vbeta segments and 13 reverse primers for TCR Jbeta segments was used. A multiplex PCR assay on genomic DNA amplified the CDR3 region of rearranged TCR beta genes. The Illumina HiSeq System was used to sequence the amplified TCR beta libraries as 87-base-pair reads. For the original study's pipeline: In a later analysis, 77 million or so unique TCR beta chains were counted across the approximately 640 repertoires, and roughly 11 million of these chains were shared by at least two donors. Raw reads were error-corrected and collapsed into unique sequences with a nearest-neighbor algorithm that merged closely related sequences to remove PCR and sequencing errors. Alignment of CDR3 sequences to IMGT reference sequences was used to assign V, D and J gene segments. Each retained sequence needed at least a six-nucleotide match to both a V gene segment and a J gene segment. Rearrangements were called productive when the CDR3 lacked stop codons and stayed in frame with V and J; all others were non-productive. CDR3 was defined according to IMGT convention as the region running from the second conserved V-encoded cysteine to the conserved J-encoded phenylalanine. In an earlier analysis of approximately 500 of the donors, sequences lacking an unambiguous match to a single V gene segment were excluded. In an earlier analysis of approximately 610 of the donors, V segments were called functional above 56.7% productive rearrangements and were called segregating when the between-donor standard deviation exceeded 5%. A statistical classification framework was developed to diagnose cytomegalovirus status using the catalog of TCR beta chain sequences. A later analysis assigned V and J genes by comparing TCR nucleotide sequences with IMGT/GENE-DB human TR gene sequences. Using the TCRdist pipeline, a later analysis assigned CDR3 sequences along with most-parsimonious VDJ recombination scenarios. In a later analysis, each TCR beta chain was defined by its CDR3 amino acid sequence together with its V-gene family, and reads without a unique V-gene family were excluded. In a later analysis, a few hundred highly shared, low-generation-probability nucleotide sequences were removed to address suspected cross-contamination and a sequencing artifact. In a later analysis, a clonal expansion index for each public chain was calculated from normalized within-repertoire ranks of inferred template counts. A later analysis computed generation probabilities with a VDJ recombination model fitted to out-of-frame rearrangements, and checked the results against IGoR. Hypergeometric tests were used in a later analysis to score TCR-TCR, TCR-HLA and TCR-CMV co-occurrence, with a repertoire-size bias correction applied to the TCR pairs. To estimate false discovery rates, a later analysis permuted the HLA or CMV assignments 20 times. A later analysis grouped co-occurring TCRs with DBSCAN, adding TCRdist sequence similarity when clustering within HLA-allele-positive subsets. Repertoires with fewer than 30,000 or more than 120,000 public chains were left out of co-occurrence clustering, as were roughly five repertoires with anomalous nucleotide sharing. Sourced from immuneACCESS, this table was stored by TCRdb with only in-frame sequences that have V and J called. A share of the clones is absent; for the studies checked, an unresolved V gene accounts for under half, and the remainder has no known explanation. The V and J calls and clone size are taken from that table; D and trimming were inferred from the DNA. The sample yields 150,000 or so clones; around 78% were counted once. The ten biggest clones cover approximately 7% of the sample.

The receptor comes from a woman aged 40 to 50 in good health and CMV-seropositive. This sequence uses TRBV13 and TRBJ1-1, with TRBD1 perhaps the D gene, on 6 matching bases. The sequenced material came from PBMCs. CDR3 protein: CASSLFGQREAFF. The nucleotide sequence reads as follows: TGTGCCAGCAGCTTATTCGGACAGAGAGAAGCTTTCTTT.